This T cell receptor (beta chain) was identified in a study of CD8 T cells in Susac syndrome (dated by TCRdb to the late 2010s). About the study as a whole: The study used repertoire sequencing to test whether antigen drove CD8+ T cell activation and differentiation in Susac syndrome.

RNA was extracted using the RNeasy kit, and roughly 0.5 to 1 ug of the RNA was reverse transcribed with random hexamers. The immunoSEQ multiplex PCR assay, which covers 54 Vbeta and 13 Jbeta segments, was used to amplify TCR beta CDR3 regions. Bias from PCR amplification was corrected by using a synthetic template baseline for primer optimization and for computational correction. As for how the authors treated the data: Reads were annotated to V, D and J genes according to IMGT and were analyzed with immunoSEQ Analyzer, with only productive sequences retained. Clonality was computed as one minus Shannon entropy normalized by log2 of the number of productive unique sequences. For each patient and control, public and private clones were evaluated within the 100 most prevalent clones. Clones were defined as Susac-specific when absent from the healthy and MS cohorts, from approximately 1,100 published viral clones and from other ImmuneACCESS disease sequences. TCRdb ran its own pipeline on the public reads, namely fastp trimming at Q25 and MiXCR clone calling, and kept in-frame beta chains. Rows matching on CDR3 protein sequence are summarized as one entry with the most common DNA and genes. TCRdb's processing, not the authors' own work, is the source of the V and J calls. In all, the sample holds approximately 230,000 distinct CDR3 sequences, and roughly 95% of those were seen once. About 0.071% of the sample is held by the ten biggest clonotypes.

Trimming at the junction amounts to 5 bases on V and 0 bases on J, and the germline ends lie 8 bases apart. The CDR3 holds 14 amino acids from the cysteine to the phenylalanine. This entry keeps only the CDR3 DNA: 42 bases, framed from base 1. Details on this clonotype: The antigen it recognizes is unknown. No qualities accompany the bases; no much larger clone lies one base away.

High-throughput TCR beta sequencing profiled peripheral blood CD8+ and CD4+ T cells from healthy donors, Susac syndrome patients and multiple sclerosis patients. The multiple sclerosis controls were treatment-naive patients whose relapsing-remitting disease, either stable or active, fulfilled the revised McDonald criteria. CD8+ TEMRA cells were enriched by FACS, while bulk CD8+ and CD4+ T cells were purified by magnetic negative isolation. Blood was drawn into EDTA tubes, processed within 24 hours, and PBMCs were isolated by density gradient centrifugation. PBMCs intended for TCR sequencing were frozen in liquid nitrogen and were later thawed in a 37 degrees C water bath. The sorted or isolated CD4+, CD8+ and CD8+ TEMRA cells had a purity of 90% or higher. Study-wide conclusions, independent of this receptor: The TCR sequencing and HLA analysis was acknowledged to have included a relatively small number of individuals.

Sequences were obtained from CD4+ T cells from PBMCs. This sequence uses TRBV12-3 or TRBV12-4 and TRBJ2-1, with a tentative D gene TRBD1 over 5 matching bases. The receptor's source is a human donor with multiple sclerosis. The bases are TGTGCCAGCAGTACAGGCGACTCCTACAATGAGCAGTTCTTC. It is translated as CASSTGDSYNEQFF.